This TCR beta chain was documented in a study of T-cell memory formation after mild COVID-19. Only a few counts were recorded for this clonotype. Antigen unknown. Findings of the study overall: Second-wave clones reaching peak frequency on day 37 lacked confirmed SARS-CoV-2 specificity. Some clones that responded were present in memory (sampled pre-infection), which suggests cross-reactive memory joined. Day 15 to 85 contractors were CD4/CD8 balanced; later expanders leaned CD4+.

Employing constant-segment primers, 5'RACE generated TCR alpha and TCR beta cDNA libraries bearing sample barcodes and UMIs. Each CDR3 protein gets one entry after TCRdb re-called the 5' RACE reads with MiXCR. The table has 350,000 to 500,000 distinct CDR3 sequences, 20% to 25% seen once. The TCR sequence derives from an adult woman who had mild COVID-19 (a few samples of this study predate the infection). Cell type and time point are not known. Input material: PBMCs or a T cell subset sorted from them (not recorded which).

CDR3 protein: CASSGTRSRAFF. As DNA, the CDR3 is TGTGCCAGTAGTGGCACCAGGAGTAGAGCTTTCTTT. This sequence joins TRBV19 and TRBJ1-1; D not resolved. Trimming pared 5 bases from V and 10 bases from J, leaving 14 bases between. The CDR3 covers 12 residues. Per germline, CDR1 LNHDA and CDR2 SQIVND (reference sequence).